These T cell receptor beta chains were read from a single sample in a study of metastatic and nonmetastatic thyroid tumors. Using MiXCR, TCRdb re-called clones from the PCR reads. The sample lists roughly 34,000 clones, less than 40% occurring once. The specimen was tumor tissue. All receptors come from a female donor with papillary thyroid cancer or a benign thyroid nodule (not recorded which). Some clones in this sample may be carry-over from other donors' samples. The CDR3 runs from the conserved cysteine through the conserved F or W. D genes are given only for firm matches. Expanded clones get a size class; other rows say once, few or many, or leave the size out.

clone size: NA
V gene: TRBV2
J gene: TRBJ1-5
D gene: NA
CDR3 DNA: TGTGCCAGCCTCCTGCGGCGGGGAGGGGATCAGCCCCAGCATTTT
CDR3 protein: CASLLRRGGDQPQHF

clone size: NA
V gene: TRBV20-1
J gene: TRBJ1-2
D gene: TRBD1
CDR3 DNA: TGCAGTGCTCCCGGCGAAGGGGGCATATTTGGCTACACCTTC
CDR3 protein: CSAPGEGGIFGYTF

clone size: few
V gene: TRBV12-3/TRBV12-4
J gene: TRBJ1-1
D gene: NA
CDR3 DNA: TGTGCCAGCACCTGGGGGGACGGAGTTGAAGCTTTCTTT
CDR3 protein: CASTWGDGVEAFF

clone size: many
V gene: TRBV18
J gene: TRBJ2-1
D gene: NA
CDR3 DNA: TGTGCCAGCTCCGTCAGCCATGAGCAGTTCTTC
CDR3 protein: CASSVSHEQFF

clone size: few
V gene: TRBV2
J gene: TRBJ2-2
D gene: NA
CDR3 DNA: TGTGCCAGCAGTGGGCCGGGACAGAACACCGGGGAGCTGTTTTTT
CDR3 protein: CASSGPGQNTGELFF

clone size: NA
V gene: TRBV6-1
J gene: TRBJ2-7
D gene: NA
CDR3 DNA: TGTGCCAGCAGGGCCCCAGGGTTCGGTATCTACGAGCAGTACTTC
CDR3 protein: CASRAPGFGIYEQYF

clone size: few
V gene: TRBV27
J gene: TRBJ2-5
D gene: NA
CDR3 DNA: TGTGCCAGCAGCCGAAGACTGGCCCGGGGGGAGACCCAGTACTTC
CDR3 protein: CASSRRLARGETQYF

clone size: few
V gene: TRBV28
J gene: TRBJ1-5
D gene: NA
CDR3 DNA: TGTGCCAGCATTTTAGCCCAGGGTCTGGGGAATCAGCCCCAGCATTTT
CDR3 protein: CASILAQGLGNQPQHF

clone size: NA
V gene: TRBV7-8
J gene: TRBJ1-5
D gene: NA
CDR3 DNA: TGTGCCAGCAGCTCTCTTGGTAGGGGTCAGCCCCAGCATTTT
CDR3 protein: CASSSLGRGQPQHF

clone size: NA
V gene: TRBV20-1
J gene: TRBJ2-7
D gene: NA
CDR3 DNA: TGCAGTGCTAGGTTCGGCTTGGGCGAGCAGTACTTC
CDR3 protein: CSARFGLGEQYF

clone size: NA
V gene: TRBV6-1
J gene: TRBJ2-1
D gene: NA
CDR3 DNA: TGTGCCAGCAGTGAAGCCGAATACAATGAGCAGTTCTTT
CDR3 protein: CASSEAEYNEQFF

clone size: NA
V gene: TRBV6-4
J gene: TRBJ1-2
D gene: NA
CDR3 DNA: TGTGCCAGCAGTAAAGGGGCATGTAACAGCTATGGCTACACCTTC
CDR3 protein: CASSKGACNSYGYTF

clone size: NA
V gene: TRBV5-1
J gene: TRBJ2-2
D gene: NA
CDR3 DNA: TGCGCCAGCAGTTACAGGGTGGAGGGCACCGGGGAGCTGTTTTTT
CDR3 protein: CASSYRVEGTGELFF

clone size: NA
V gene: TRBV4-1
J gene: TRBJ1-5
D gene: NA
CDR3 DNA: TGCGCCAGCAGCCAAGGTCGACGCCAAAATCAGCCCCAGCATTTT
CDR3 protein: CASSQGRRQNQPQHF

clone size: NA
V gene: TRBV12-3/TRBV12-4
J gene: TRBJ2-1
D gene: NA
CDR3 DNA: TGTGCCAGCAGCCCGGGACCTCCCGCCTCCTACAATGAGCAGTTCTTC
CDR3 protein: CASSPGPPASYNEQFF

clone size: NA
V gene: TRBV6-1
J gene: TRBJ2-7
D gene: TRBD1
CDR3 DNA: TGTGCCAGCAGACCTTTGGACAGGATCGCCTACGAGCAGTACTTC
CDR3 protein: CASRPLDRIAYEQYF

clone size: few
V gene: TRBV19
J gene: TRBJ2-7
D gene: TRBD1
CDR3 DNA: TGTGCCAGTAGTAAACAGGGGAAAAGCTCCTACGAGCAGTACTTC
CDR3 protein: CASSKQGKSSYEQYF

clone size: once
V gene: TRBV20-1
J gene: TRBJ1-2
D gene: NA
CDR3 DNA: TGCAGTGCTAGACGCGATAACTATGGCTACACCTTC
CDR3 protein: CSARRDNYGYTF

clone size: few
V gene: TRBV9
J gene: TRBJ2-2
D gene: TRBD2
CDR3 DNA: TGTGCCAGCACCGTTAGCGGGAGTCTCACCGGGGAGCTGTTTTTT
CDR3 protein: CASTVSGSLTGELFF

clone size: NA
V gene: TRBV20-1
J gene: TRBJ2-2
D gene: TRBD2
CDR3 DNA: TGCAGTGCTAGAGATTTTAGCGGGAGGGACACCGGGGAGCTGTTTTTT
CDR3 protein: CSARDFSGRDTGELFF

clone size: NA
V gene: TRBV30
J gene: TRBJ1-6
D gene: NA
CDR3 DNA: TGTGCCATCATCACCGGGGGATCACCCCTCCACTTT
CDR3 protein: CAIITGGSPLHF

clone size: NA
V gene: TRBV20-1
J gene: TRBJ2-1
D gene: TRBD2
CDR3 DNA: TGCAGTGCTAGAGAATTCAGCGGGGGGACCTACAATGAGCAGTTCTTC
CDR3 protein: CSAREFSGGTYNEQFF

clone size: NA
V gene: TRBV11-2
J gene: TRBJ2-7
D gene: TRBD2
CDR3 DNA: TGTGCCAGCAGCTTAGTCCTAGCGGGAGCCTACGAGCAGTACTTC
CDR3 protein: CASSLVLAGAYEQYF

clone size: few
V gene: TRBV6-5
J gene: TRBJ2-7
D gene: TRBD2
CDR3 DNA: TGTGCCAGCAGTTACGTAGCGGGAGGCTCCTACGAGCAGTACTTC
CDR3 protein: CASSYVAGGSYEQYF

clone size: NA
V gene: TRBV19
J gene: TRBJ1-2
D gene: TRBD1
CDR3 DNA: TGTGCCAGTACCGGAACCGGGACAGAGTTTTTCGGCTACACCTTC
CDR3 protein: CASTGTGTEFFGYTF

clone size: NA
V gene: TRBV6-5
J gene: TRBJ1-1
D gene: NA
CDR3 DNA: TGTGCCAGCAGTTACTCGATCGGGGGCAGGGAGTCTTTCTTT
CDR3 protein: CASSYSIGGRESFF

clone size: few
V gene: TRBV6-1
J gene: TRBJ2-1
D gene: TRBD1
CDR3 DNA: TGTGCCAGCAGGGCGGACAGGGGCGACCGGAATGAGCAGTTCTTC
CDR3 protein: CASRADRGDRNEQFF

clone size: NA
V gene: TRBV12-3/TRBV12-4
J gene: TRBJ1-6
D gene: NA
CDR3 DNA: TGTGCCAGCAGTTTTGGGCCAGGGGTTAATTCACCCCTCCACTTT
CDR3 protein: CASSFGPGVNSPLHF

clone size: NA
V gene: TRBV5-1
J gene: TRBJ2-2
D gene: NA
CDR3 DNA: TGCGCCAGCAGCCCCGAGGCCCTGGGGGCCGGGGAGCTGTTTTTT
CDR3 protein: CASSPEALGAGELFF

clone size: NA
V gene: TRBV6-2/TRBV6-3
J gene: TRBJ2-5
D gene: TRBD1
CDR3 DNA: TGTGCCAGCAGCTCTCCTATCACAGGGGCGGAGACCCAGTACTTC
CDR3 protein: CASSSPITGAETQYF

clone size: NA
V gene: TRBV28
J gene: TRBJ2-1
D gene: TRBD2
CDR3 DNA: TGTGCCAGCAGTTCCTCTAGCGGGAGGGTCTCCTACAATGAGCAGTTCTTC
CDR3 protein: CASSSSSGRVSYNEQFF